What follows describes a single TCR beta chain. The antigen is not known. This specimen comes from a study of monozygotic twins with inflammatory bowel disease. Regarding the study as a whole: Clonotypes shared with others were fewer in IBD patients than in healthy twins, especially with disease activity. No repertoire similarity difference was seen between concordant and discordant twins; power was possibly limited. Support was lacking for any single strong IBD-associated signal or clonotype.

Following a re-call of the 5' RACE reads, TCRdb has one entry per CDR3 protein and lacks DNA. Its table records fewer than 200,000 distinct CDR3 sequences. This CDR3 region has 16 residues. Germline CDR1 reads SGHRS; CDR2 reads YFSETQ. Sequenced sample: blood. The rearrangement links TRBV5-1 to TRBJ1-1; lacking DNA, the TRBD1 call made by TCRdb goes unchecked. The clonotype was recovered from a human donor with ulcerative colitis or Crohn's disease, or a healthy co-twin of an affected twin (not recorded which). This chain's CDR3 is CASSLARGLGEGEAFF.